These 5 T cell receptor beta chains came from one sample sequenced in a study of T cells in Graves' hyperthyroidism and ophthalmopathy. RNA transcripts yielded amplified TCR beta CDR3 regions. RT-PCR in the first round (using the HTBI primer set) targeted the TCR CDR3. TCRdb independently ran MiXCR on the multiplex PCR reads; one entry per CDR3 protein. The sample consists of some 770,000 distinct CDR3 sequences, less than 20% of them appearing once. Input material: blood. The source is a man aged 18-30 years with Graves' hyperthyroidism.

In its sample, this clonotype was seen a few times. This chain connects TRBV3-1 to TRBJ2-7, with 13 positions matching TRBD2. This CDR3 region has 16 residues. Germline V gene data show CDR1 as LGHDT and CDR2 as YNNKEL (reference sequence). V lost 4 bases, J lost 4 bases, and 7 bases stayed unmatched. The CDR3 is CASSPGTSGRGYEQYF. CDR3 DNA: TGTGCCAGCAGCCCCGGAACTAGCGGGAGGGGATACGAGCAGTACTTC.

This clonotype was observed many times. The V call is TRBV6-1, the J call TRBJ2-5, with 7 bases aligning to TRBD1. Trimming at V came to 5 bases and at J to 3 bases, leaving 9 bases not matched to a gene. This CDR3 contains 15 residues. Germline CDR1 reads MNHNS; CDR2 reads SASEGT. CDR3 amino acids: CASSPIDRAEETQYF. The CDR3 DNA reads TGTGCCAGCAGTCCCATCGACAGGGCAGAAGAGACCCAGTACTTC.

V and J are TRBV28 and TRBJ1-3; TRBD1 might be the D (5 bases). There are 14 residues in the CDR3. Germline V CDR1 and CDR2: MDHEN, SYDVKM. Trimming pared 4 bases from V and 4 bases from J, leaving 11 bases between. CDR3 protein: CASSSGTLGNTIYF. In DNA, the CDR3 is TGTGCCAGCAGTTCCGGGACCCTGGGAAACACCATATATTTT.

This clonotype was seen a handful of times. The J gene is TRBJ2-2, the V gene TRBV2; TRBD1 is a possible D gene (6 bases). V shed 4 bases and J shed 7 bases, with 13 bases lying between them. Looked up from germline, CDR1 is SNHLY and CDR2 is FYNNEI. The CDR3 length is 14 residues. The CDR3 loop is CASSVWGLSGELFF. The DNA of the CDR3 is TGTGCCAGCAGTGTCTGGGGGCTCAGCGGGGAGCTGTTTTTT.

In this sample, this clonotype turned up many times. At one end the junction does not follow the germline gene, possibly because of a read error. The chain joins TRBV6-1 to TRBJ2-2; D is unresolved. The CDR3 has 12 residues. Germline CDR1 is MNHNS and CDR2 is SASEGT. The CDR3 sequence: CASSENIGELFF. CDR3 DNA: TGTGCCAGCAGTGAAAACATCGGGGAGCTGTTTTTT.